One and the same sample provided the 25 T cell receptor beta chains below, sequenced in a study of early T cells in non-severe SARS-CoV-2 infection. Each CDR3 protein is one row after TCRdb ran MiXCR on the 5' RACE reads. The table includes about 120,000 distinct CDR3 sequences, 10% to 15% detected once. The sequencing here drew on whole blood, taken at baseline. These receptors were taken from an adult who was a healthcare worker with PCR-confirmed SARS-CoV-2 infection or an uninfected control (not recorded which).

This clonotype occurred a few times. This chain links TRBV12-3 or TRBV12-4 with TRBJ2-1; 9 bases line up with TRBD2. CDR3 length: 12 amino acids. Unmatched junction bases numbered 8, after V lost 6 bases and J lost 14 bases. The CDR3 here is CASSPAGGQEFF. For the CDR3, the DNA is TGTGCCAGCAGCCCCGCGGGAGGGCAGGAGTTCTTC.

This clonotype was seen repeatedly, ten times or more. This chain links TRBV6-5 with TRBJ2-5; 7 bases line up with TRBD1. The CDR3 sequence is 13 residues long. Trimming removed 7 bases from V and 1 base from J; junction bases left unmatched: 3. From germline, CDR1 is MNHEY and CDR2 SVGAGI. For the CDR3, the DNA is TGTGCCAGCAAAAACAGGGGCCAAGAGACCCAGTACTTC. Encoded protein: CASKNRGQETQYF.

V gene TRBV7-2 combines with J gene TRBJ2-1; 14 bases are shared with TRBD2. Germline CDR1 SGHTA, CDR2 FQGNSA. CDR3 length: 16 amino acids. The V segment lost 1 base and the J segment 10 bases; nucleotides outside the gene matches: 6. CDR3: CASSLGLAGGQMEQFF. DNA for the CDR3: TGTGCCAGCAGCTTAGGACTAGCGGGGGGGCAAATGGAGCAGTTCTTC. Combining the CDR3 with reference TRBV7-2 and TRBJ2-1 gives the whole variable domain GAGVSQSPSNKVTEKGKDVELRCDPISGHTALYWYRQSLGQGLEFLIYFQGNSAPDKSGLPSDRFSAERTGGSVSTLTIQRTQQEDSAVYLCASSLGLAGGQMEQFFGPGTRLTVL.

This clonotype was seen at least ten times. This chain uses TRBV3-1 with TRBJ1-6, with D maybe TRBD1 (5 bases). Between the trimmed V and J ends, which lost 0 bases and 7 bases, there was a span of 13 bases. The CDR3 loop spans 16 amino acids. Germline lookup yields CDR1 LGHDT and CDR2 YNNKEL (reference sequence). CDR3 region: CASSQDDVGLNSPLHF. The CDR3 DNA is TGTGCCAGCAGCCAAGACGACGTGGGGCTAAATTCACCCCTCCACTTT.

There are a few counts of this clonotype. The chain has TRBV7-2 and TRBJ2-3; D possibly uses TRBD1 or TRBD2 (6 bases each). Per germline, CDR1 SGHTA and CDR2 FQGNSA. Trimming pared 3 bases from V and 0 bases from J, leaving 10 bases between. This CDR3 has 15 amino acids. Written as DNA, the CDR3 is TGTGCCAGCAGCTTCCCGGGGGCCAGCACAGATACGCAGTATTTT. Protein product: CASSFPGASTDTQYF.

This clonotype was detected a few times. The J gene is TRBJ2-6, the V gene TRBV25-1; no reliable D call. V lost 1 base and J 1 base, leaving 11 bases between the germline ends. Germline assignment: CDR1 MGHDK and CDR2 SYGVNS. The CDR3 runs 17 residues. The DNA for the CDR3 is TGTGCCAGCAGTGAATTTGTGCTCCCTTCTGGGGCCAACGTCCTGACTTTC. Encoded protein: CASSEFVLPSGANVLTF.

The J gene is TRBJ2-3, the V gene TRBV29-1; 10 nucleotides agree with TRBD2. The V gene's germline CDR1 is SQVTM and CDR2 ANQGSEA. V dropped 3 bases and J dropped 7; count of bases not matched to a gene: 10. This CDR3 comprises 15 residues. CDR3 coding DNA: TGCAGCGTTGAGCTAGCGGGGGCCAGGTTGAATACGCAGTATTTT. Translating gives CSVELAGARLNTQYF.

CDR3 DNA sequence: TGTGCCAGCAGCCTTCGACTAGCGGGAGACGAGCAGTACTTC. Its translation: CASSLRLAGDEQYF. V and J are TRBV6-2 or TRBV6-3 and TRBJ2-7; 12 bases align to TRBD2. Per germline, CDR1 MNHEY and CDR2 SVGEGT. V dropped 6 bases and J dropped 5; count of bases not matched to a gene: 5. This CDR3 is built from 14 residues.

The table lists this clonotype with a few counts. The V gene is TRBV10-1, the J gene TRBJ2-2, with D possibly being TRBD1 (5 bases). The CDR3 length is 15 residues. V shed 5 bases and J shed 3 bases, with 13 bases lying between them. CDR1 and CDR2 from the germline V gene are WNHNN and SYGVQD (reference sequence). In DNA, the CDR3 is TGCGCCAGCAGTAGGACAATGTGTGACACCGGGGAGCTGTTTTTT. Amino acid sequence: CASSRTMCDTGELFF.

The J gene is TRBJ1-2, the V gene TRBV6-5, with 8 positions matching TRBD1. The germline V gene has CDR1 MNHEY and CDR2 SVGAGI. The CDR3 length is 15 residues. V gave up 0 bases and J gave up 10 bases; unmatched junction bases: 10. CDR3 sequence reads: CASSYSAARTGPYTF. Here the CDR3 DNA reads TGTGCCAGCAGTTACTCGGCCGCGAGGACAGGGCCCTACACCTTC.

This clonotype turned up a few times. The CDR3: CASSLEGGLAKNIQYF. CDR3 nucleotides: TGTGCCAGCAGCCTTGAGGGTGGACTAGCCAAAAACATTCAGTACTTC. V is TRBV7-9 and J is TRBJ2-4, with a weak D call TRBD2 (5 bases). CDR1 is SEHNR, CDR2 FQNEAQ, per germline (reference sequence). This CDR3 is 16 amino acids long. The germline V and J ends were trimmed by 5 bases and 0 bases, with 14 bases remaining between them. The variable domain in full, completed from reference TRBV7-9 and TRBJ2-4, reads DTGVSQNPRHKITKRGQNVTFRCDPISEHNRLYWYRQTLGQGPEFLTYFQNEAQLEKSRLLSDRFSAERPKGSFSTLEIQRTEQGDSAMYLCASSLEGGLAKNIQYFGAGTRLSVL.

The V and J genes are TRBV29-1 and TRBJ2-5, with a possible D match to TRBD1 (5 bases). V dropped 5 bases and J dropped 0 bases, with 10 bases sitting between them. Germline CDR1 SQVTM, CDR2 ANQGSEA. The CDR3 covers 13 residues. The CDR3 spells CSVYSGNQETQYF. For the CDR3, the DNA is TGCAGCGTTTACTCAGGGAACCAAGAGACCCAGTACTTC.

This clonotype was observed a few times. The CDR3 DNA reads as TGTGCCAGTAGTATAGATTGGCGTACAGGAGGCTACGAGCAGTACTTC. It translates to CASSIDWRTGGYEQYF. The V gene is TRBV19, the J gene TRBJ2-7, with D perhaps TRBD1 or TRBD2 (5 bases each). Trimming stripped 0 bases from V and 3 bases from J, with 15 bases between. This CDR3 comprises 16 residues. CDR1 is LNHDA and CDR2 is SQIVND in the germline V gene (reference sequence).

The V and J genes are TRBV13 and TRBJ2-2; 10 nucleotides align to TRBD2. The germline V gene has CDR1 PRHDT and CDR2 FYEKMQ (reference sequence). V trimming: 3 bases; J trimming: 3 bases; junction bases outside the gene matches: 4. The CDR3 contains 16 residues. The CDR3 sequence: CASSFTSGKDTGELFF. CDR3 DNA sequence: TGTGCCAGCAGCTTTACTAGCGGGAAGGACACCGGGGAGCTGTTTTTT.

This clonotype was seen ten or more times. The rearrangement links TRBV5-1 to TRBJ2-1, with 8 positions matching TRBD1. Trimming took 2 bases from V and 9 from J; bases not matched to a gene: 13. This CDR3 region has 16 residues. Per the germline V gene, CDR1 is SGHRS and CDR2 is YFSETQ. This CDR3 is CASSFASGTDRGEQFF. CDR3 nucleotides: TGCGCCAGCAGCTTCGCCTCCGGGACCGACAGGGGTGAGCAGTTCTTC.

This clonotype has a handful of counts. V and J are TRBV7-9 and TRBJ2-1, with TRBD2 identical over 10 bases. Germline V gene lookup returns CDR1 SEHNR and CDR2 FQNEAQ (reference sequence). The CDR3 sequence is 18 residues long. V lost 4 bases to trimming and J lost 1 base; unmatched junction nucleotides: 10. The chain's CDR3 is CASSSTGLATPSYNEQFF. The CDR3 DNA reads as TGTGCCAGCAGCTCCACGGGACTAGCGACTCCGTCCTACAATGAGCAGTTCTTC.

This clonotype was seen at least ten times. This chain joins TRBV27 and TRBJ1-6; no definite D call. Between the trimmed V and J ends, which lost 4 bases and 5 bases, there was a span of 9 bases. The CDR3 covers 14 residues. Per germline, CDR1 MNHEY and CDR2 SMNVEV (reference sequence). CDR3 loop: CASSWPRDNSPLHF. The CDR3 bases are TGTGCCAGCAGTTGGCCCCGAGATAATTCACCCCTCCACTTT.

This clonotype occurred a few times. The V call is TRBV11-2, the J call TRBJ2-7, with 11 bases aligning to TRBD1. Germline CDR1 is SGHAT and CDR2 is FQNNGV. This CDR3 region has 15 residues. Trimming cost V 3 bases and J 4 bases; bases outside gene matches: 5. CDR3 DNA: TGTGCCAGCAGCTTCCCGGGACAGGGGGTTTACGAGCAGTACTTC. It encodes CASSFPGQGVYEQYF.

This clonotype was observed many times. The CDR3 DNA follows: TGTGCCAGCAGTTCCGCGGGGGCGCGAGGCAATCAGCCCCAGCATTTT. Translation: CASSSAGARGNQPQHF. The chain recombines TRBV28 with TRBJ1-5, with D possibly being TRBD1 (6 bases). Trimming shortened V by 4 bases and J by 2 bases, and 15 bases separated the two germline ends. Germline V gene sequence: CDR1 MDHEN, CDR2 SYDVKM. CDR3 length: 16 residues.

V gene TRBV12-3 or TRBV12-4 combines with J gene TRBJ2-5; 7 bases agree with TRBD2. This CDR3 has 15 amino acids. Unmatched junction bases numbered 7, after V lost 5 bases and J lost 1 base. This CDR3 is CASSPQAGLQETQYF. CDR3 coding DNA: TGTGCCAGCAGTCCCCAAGCGGGGCTCCAAGAGACCCAGTACTTC.

The rearrangement uses TRBV2 and TRBJ2-2; D is perhaps TRBD2 (6 bases). CDR1 is SNHLY, CDR2 FYNNEI, per germline. CDR3 length: 16 residues. V was trimmed by 2 bases and J by 5 bases, leaving 15 bases between them. For the CDR3, the DNA is TGTGCCAGCAGTGAACAGGGTCCGGGAGTAACCGGGGAGCTGTTTTTT. Protein sequence: CASSEQGPGVTGELFF.

This clonotype has more than one count but fewer than ten. The chain recombines TRBV7-6 with TRBJ2-7; 10 positions match TRBD1. V dropped 5 bases and J dropped 5; count of bases not matched to a gene: 9. Germline V CDR1 and CDR2: SGHVS, FNYEAQ. The CDR3 is made up of 15 amino acids. The CDR3 DNA reads TGTGCCAGCAGCCTAAGACAGGGGGCGGGCGACGAGCAGTACTTC. It codes for CASSLRQGAGDEQYF.

This clonotype was picked up many times. The V call is TRBV20-1, the J call TRBJ2-7; tentative D call: TRBD2 (6 bases). The ends were cut back, 3 bases at V and 0 bases at J, with 9 bases in the middle. In germline, CDR1 is DFQATT, CDR2 SNEGSKA (reference sequence). The CDR3 has 13 amino acids. The CDR3 sequence is CSASKDYSYEQYF. CDR3 bases: TGCAGTGCTAGCAAGGACTACTCCTACGAGCAGTACTTC.

This clonotype was observed at least ten times. The rearrangement links TRBV5-1 to TRBJ2-7, with 9 bases identical to TRBD1. Per germline, CDR1 SGHRS and CDR2 YFSETQ. V lost 4 bases, J lost 7 bases, and 12 bases stayed unmatched. This CDR3 has 15 amino acids. For the CDR3, the DNA is TGCGCCAGCAGCACACCCGGGACAGGGTGGGGGGAGCAGTACTTC. It codes for CASSTPGTGWGEQYF.

This clonotype was counted a few times. The chain has TRBV20-1 and TRBJ1-1; TRBD1 matches 10 bases. CDR1 is DFQATT and CDR2 is SNEGSKA in the germline V gene (reference sequence). The CDR3 loop spans 16 amino acids. The ends lost 0 bases at V and 5 bases at J; junction bases unmatched: 9. The CDR3 is CSARDPRTGGRTEAFF. CDR3 sequence (DNA): TGCAGTGCTAGAGATCCCAGGACAGGGGGGAGGACTGAAGCTTTCTTT.